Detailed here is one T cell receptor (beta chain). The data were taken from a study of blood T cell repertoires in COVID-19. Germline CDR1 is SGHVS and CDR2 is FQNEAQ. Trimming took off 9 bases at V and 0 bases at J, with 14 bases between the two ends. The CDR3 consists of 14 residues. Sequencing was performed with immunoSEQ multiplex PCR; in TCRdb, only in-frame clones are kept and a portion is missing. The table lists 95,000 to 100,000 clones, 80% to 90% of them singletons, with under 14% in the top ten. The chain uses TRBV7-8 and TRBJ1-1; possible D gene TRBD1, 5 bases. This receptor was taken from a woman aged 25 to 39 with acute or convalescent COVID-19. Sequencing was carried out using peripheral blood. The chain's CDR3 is CASTSGAMNTEAFF. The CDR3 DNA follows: TGTGCCAGTACTTCTGGGGCCATGAACACTGAAGCTTTCTTT.